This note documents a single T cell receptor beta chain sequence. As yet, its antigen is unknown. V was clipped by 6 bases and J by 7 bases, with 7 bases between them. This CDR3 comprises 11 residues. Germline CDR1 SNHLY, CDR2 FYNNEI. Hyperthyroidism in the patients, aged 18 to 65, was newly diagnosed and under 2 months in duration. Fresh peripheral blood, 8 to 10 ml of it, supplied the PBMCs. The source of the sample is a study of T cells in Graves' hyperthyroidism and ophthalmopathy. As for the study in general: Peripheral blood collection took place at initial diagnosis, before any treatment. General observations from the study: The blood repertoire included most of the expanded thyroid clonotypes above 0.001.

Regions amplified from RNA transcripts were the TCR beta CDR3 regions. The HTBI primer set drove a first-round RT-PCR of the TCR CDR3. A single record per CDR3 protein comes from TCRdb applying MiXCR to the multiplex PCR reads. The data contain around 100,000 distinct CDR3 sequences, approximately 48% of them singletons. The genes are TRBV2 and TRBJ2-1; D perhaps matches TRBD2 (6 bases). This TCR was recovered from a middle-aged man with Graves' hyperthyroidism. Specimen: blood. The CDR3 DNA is TGTGCCAGCAGCGCGGGGAATGAGCAGTTCTTC. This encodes CASSAGNEQFF.